This entry concerns a single TCR beta chain. The CDR3 is made up of 19 amino acids. Germline V lookup: CDR1 MNHEY, CDR2 SMNVEV (reference sequence). J was trimmed by 8 bases and V by 1 base; bases with no gene match: 18. The sample originates from a study of blood T cell repertoires in COVID-19. Study details: Researchers got acute and convalescent COVID-19 samples from the United States, Italy and Spain.

In the authors' methods: Estimated nucleated cell counts came from reference gene primer amplification. Using immunoSEQ multiplex PCR, the repertoire was profiled, and TCRdb retains in-frame clones only, with some absent. V and J calls and clone size are those listed in that table; D and trimming were worked out from the DNA. The data hold about 240,000 clones, with 88% observed a single time. The source material was peripheral blood. This sequence originates from a woman in her thirties or forties who had recovered from COVID-19. This sequence joins TRBV27 and TRBJ2-1, with TRBD2 matching 9 bases. DNA of the CDR3: TGTGCCAGCAGTTTATTTGGGTTGGGCGGCGGGAGGGCAGTGGATGAGCAGTTCTTC. Translating gives CASSLFGLGGGRAVDEQFF.